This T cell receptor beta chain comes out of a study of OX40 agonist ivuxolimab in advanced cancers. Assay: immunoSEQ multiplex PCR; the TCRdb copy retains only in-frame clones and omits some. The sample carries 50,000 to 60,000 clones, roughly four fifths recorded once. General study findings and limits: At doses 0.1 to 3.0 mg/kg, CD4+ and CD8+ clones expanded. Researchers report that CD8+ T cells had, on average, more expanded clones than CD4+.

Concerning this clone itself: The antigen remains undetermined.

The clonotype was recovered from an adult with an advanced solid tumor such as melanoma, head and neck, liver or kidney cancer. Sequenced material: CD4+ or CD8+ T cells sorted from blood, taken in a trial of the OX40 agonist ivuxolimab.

CDR3 nucleotides: TGTGCCAGTAGTATAGACCCTTTGAGTTACACAGATACGCAGTATTTT. Its protein is CASSIDPLSYTDTQYF. The chain carries TRBV19 and TRBJ2-3; no definite D call. Germline V gene sequence: CDR1 LNHDA, CDR2 SQIVND (reference sequence). This CDR3 is built from 16 residues. The V end lost 0 bases, the J end lost 2 bases, and 12 bases lay between the germline ends.